The rows below give T cell receptor beta chains drawn from one sample of a study of CD8+ T cells in alopecia areata. Sequenced by immunoSEQ multiplex PCR; TCRdb stores in-frame clones only, minus some. The table includes 100,000 to 140,000 clones, over 80% detected once. The sequencing used CD8+ T cells sorted from blood, collected at week 24, from a patient treated with tofacitinib. These TCRs come from a human donor with alopecia areata. CDR3s include the opening cysteine and the closing phenylalanine or tryptophan. A D gene is named only where the DNA matches it firmly. Some rows have no size entry. The others give once, few or many, or a class for an expanded clone.

j_call | clone_size | d_call | v_call | cdr3_aa | cdr3_nt
TRBJ2-7 | - | TRBD2 | TRBV11-2 | CASSFLAGGLEYEQYF | TGTGCCAGCAGCTTCTTAGCGGGGGGGCTGGAGTACGAGCAGTACTTC
TRBJ2-7 | - | - | TRBV30 | CAWSETYEQYF | TGTGCCTGGAGTGAGACTTACGAGCAGTACTTC
TRBJ2-7 | - | - | TRBV7-9 | CASSSPARPVEQYF | TGTGCCAGCAGCTCCCCCGCGCGGCCAGTCGAGCAGTACTTC
TRBJ2-7 | - | - | TRBV7-2 | CASSLEVRELFSYEQYF | TGTGCCAGCAGCTTAGAAGTCCGGGAACTGTTTTCCTACGAGCAGTACTTC
TRBJ2-6 | once | - | TRBV7-9 | CASSLYSGANVLTF | TGTGCCAGCAGCTTATACTCTGGGGCCAACGTCCTGACTTTC
TRBJ2-1 | - | TRBD1 | TRBV6-4 | CATLGQGKFF | TGTGCCACCCTAGGACAGGGGAAGTTCTTC
TRBJ2-7 | - | TRBD1 | TRBV5-1 | CASSLETGTADEQYF | TGCGCCAGCAGCTTAGAAACCGGGACAGCGGACGAGCAGTACTTC
TRBJ2-7 | - | - | TRBV27 | CASSRRGVNYEQYF | TGTGCCAGCAGTCGACGGGGAGTAAACTACGAGCAGTACTTC
TRBJ2-7 | - | TRBD1 | TRBV7-9 | CASSSPRDRGNEQYF | TGTGCCAGCAGCTCACCCCGGGACAGGGGGAACGAGCAGTACTTC
TRBJ2-3 | - | - | TRBV4-1 | CASSQKAADTQYF | TGCGCCAGCAGCCAGAAAGCCGCAGATACGCAGTATTTT
TRBJ1-1 | - | TRBD1 | TRBV5-1 | CASSVGQGFTEAFF | TGCGCCAGCAGCGTGGGACAGGGTTTCACTGAAGCTTTCTTT
TRBJ2-1 | few | - | TRBV6-5 | CASSLTRVNEQFF | TGTGCCAGCAGCCTGACTAGAGTCAATGAGCAGTTCTTC
TRBJ2-1 | - | - | TRBV7-9 | CASSQSYNEQFF | TGTGCCAGCAGCCAATCCTACAATGAGCAGTTCTTC
TRBJ2-5 | once | TRBD2 | TRBV7-9 | CASSFPGLAGGGETQYF | TGTGCCAGCAGCTTTCCGGGACTAGCTGGAGGTGGAGAGACCCAGTACTTC
TRBJ2-7 | few | - | TRBV29-1 | CSVVFTYEQYF | TGCAGCGTTGTCTTCACCTACGAGCAGTACTTC
TRBJ2-1 | - | TRBD2 | TRBV27 | CASSLVAGGVGEQFF | TGTGCCAGCAGTTTAGTGGCGGGGGGGGTTGGTGAGCAGTTCTTC